The 15 T cell receptor beta chains reported below all come from one sample, sequenced in a study of T cells after somatic rescue of genetic block. Sequenced by immunoSEQ multiplex PCR; TCRdb stores in-frame clones only, minus some. The sample lists roughly 67,000 clones; 92% were seen once. The sample taken for sequencing was peripheral blood mononuclear cells (PBMCs). The source is a man in his forties or fifties.

J is TRBJ1-1 and V is TRBV6-5; D is unresolved. V lost 7 bases and J lost 1, with 10 bases in between. CDR1 and CDR2 from the germline V gene are MNHEY and SVGAGI. CDR3 length: 13 residues. The CDR3 nucleotides are TGTGCCAGCAACCAGTCTCCGAACACTGAAGCTTTCTTT. Its translation is CASNQSPNTEAFF.

CDR3 protein: CASSKGTGGRPPGYTF. In DNA form, the CDR3 reads TGTGCCAGCAGTAAAGGGACAGGGGGAAGACCCCCTGGCTACACCTTC. The V and J genes are TRBV6-1 and TRBJ1-2; 11 nucleotides align to TRBD1. Trimming removed 5 bases from V and 7 bases from J; junction bases left unmatched: 12. The CDR3 is 16 residues long. Germline V gene lookup returns CDR1 MNHNS and CDR2 SASEGT.

The V call is TRBV4-2, the J call TRBJ1-6; D ambiguous. In germline, CDR1 is LGHNA, CDR2 YNFKEQ. With 0 bases removed from V and 8 bases from J, the gap between germline ends came to 8 bases. The CDR3 extends over 14 amino acids. The CDR3 reads CASSQDIRDSPLHF. As DNA, the CDR3 is TGTGCCAGCAGCCAAGATATACGCGATTCACCCCTCCACTTT.

The chain recombines TRBV19 with TRBJ2-1; 12 nucleotides match TRBD2. V was pared by 5 bases and J by 10 bases, with 12 bases of the junction left unmatched. The CDR3 is 16 amino acids. The germline V gene has CDR1 LNHDA and CDR2 SQIVND (reference sequence). The CDR3 sequence is CASSWSLAGGLDEQFF. For the CDR3, the DNA is TGTGCCAGTAGTTGGTCTCTAGCGGGGGGGCTCGACGAGCAGTTCTTC.

The CDR3, as DNA: TGTGCCAGCAGCTCCGGGACAGGGAACCAAGAGACCCAGTACTTC. It codes for CASSSGTGNQETQYF. The chain couples TRBV5-6 to TRBJ2-5, with TRBD1 matching 9 bases. CDR1 SGHDT and CDR2 YYEEEE come from the germline V gene. The CDR3 contains 15 residues. The ends lost 3 bases at V and 0 bases at J; junction bases unmatched: 3.

The chain recombines TRBV7-9 with TRBJ2-5, with a weak D call TRBD2 (6 bases). V lost 1 base and J 5 bases, leaving 11 bases between the germline ends. The CDR3 is 14 amino acids. CDR1 and CDR2 (germline): SEHNR, FQNEAQ (reference sequence). DNA for the CDR3: TGTGCCAGCAGCTTAGTTTCTGGGGGGGAGACCCAGTACTTC. It codes for CASSLVSGGETQYF.

This clone was counted only a few times. This chain joins TRBV7-8 and TRBJ1-3; no clear D gene. This CDR3 spans 14 amino acids. V was cut by 1 base and J by 4 bases, with 8 bases left in between. Germline CDR1 is SGHVS and CDR2 is FQNEAQ. The CDR3 DNA is TGTGCCAGCAGCTTAGACGGCCAGGGAAACACCATATATTTT. Protein sequence: CASSLDGQGNTIYF.

This chain connects TRBV4-2 to TRBJ1-1; D uncertain. Germline assignment: CDR1 LGHNA and CDR2 YNFKEQ. CDR3 length: 15 residues. The germline V and J ends were trimmed by 1 base and 5 bases, with 14 bases remaining between them. The CDR3 coding sequence is TGTGCCAGCAGCCAAGGAACCGGGCGGAGGACTGAAGCTTTCTTT. Residues: CASSQGTGRRTEAFF.

CDR3 protein: CAILVPSSAEKLFF. As DNA, the CDR3 is TGTGCCATCCTAGTTCCCAGCAGCGCTGAAAAACTGTTTTTT. The J gene is TRBJ1-4, the V gene TRBV19; unclear D gene. Per the germline V gene, CDR1 is LNHDA and CDR2 is SQIVND (reference sequence). The CDR3 runs 14 residues. The V end lost 10 bases, the J end lost 7 bases, and 19 bases lay between the germline ends.

This sequence joins TRBV4-1 and TRBJ2-2, with 12 bases that match TRBD2. The CDR3 covers 17 residues. Germline V gene sequence: CDR1 MGHRA, CDR2 YSYEKL. Trimming took 4 bases from V and 3 from J; bases not matched to a gene: 6. CDR3 nucleotide sequence: TGCGCCAGCAGCCTGGCGACTAGCGGGGGCGACACCGGGGAGCTGTTTTTT. It encodes CASSLATSGGDTGELFF.

V gene TRBV5-4 combines with J gene TRBJ1-2; tentative D call: TRBD1 (6 bases). This CDR3 contains 12 residues. The germline CDR1 and CDR2 sequences are SGHNT and YYREEE (reference sequence). V lost 4 bases, J lost 5 bases, and 9 bases lay in between. This CDR3 is CASSPTGYGYTF. The CDR3 nucleotides read TGTGCCAGCAGCCCCACAGGGTATGGCTACACCTTC.

There are a few counts of this clone. V and J are TRBV19 and TRBJ2-3; 12 positions agree with TRBD1. Germline CDR1 and CDR2: LNHDA and SQIVND (reference sequence). The CDR3 contains 18 residues. J was trimmed by 6 bases and V by 5 bases; bases with no gene match: 15. The CDR3 loop is CASSLRDRGRGEMDTQYF. Here the CDR3 DNA reads TGTGCCAGTAGTCTTCGGGACAGGGGGCGAGGGGAGATGGATACGCAGTATTTT.

The chain joins TRBV27 to TRBJ2-7, with D unresolved. With 4 bases removed from V and 3 bases from J, the gap between germline ends came to 13 bases. This CDR3 comprises 14 residues. CDR1 and CDR2 (germline): MNHEY, SMNVEV (reference sequence). The CDR3 spells CASSSRRVLYEQYF. The CDR3 DNA follows: TGTGCCAGCAGTTCTAGACGGGTCCTCTACGAGCAGTACTTC.

This sequence joins TRBV4-1 and TRBJ2-4, with a possible D match to TRBD2 (5 bases). The ends were cut back, 1 base at V and 3 bases at J, with 16 bases in the middle. The CDR3 has 17 residues. Germline-derived CDR1 and CDR2 are MGHRA and YSYEKL. The DNA of the CDR3 is TGCGCCAGCAGCCAAGGAAGGTGGGAGATTGTCAAAAACATTCAGTACTTC. Translating it yields CASSQGRWEIVKNIQYF.

The V call is TRBV5-3, the J call TRBJ2-3, with 8 bases identical to TRBD2. TRBV5-3 is placed among ORFs of uncertain function. CDR3 length: 19 amino acids. J lost 7 bases, V lost 4 bases, and 23 bases had no gene match. CDR3 coding DNA: TGTGCCAGAAGCCTTCGGGACGGTACGGGCCGGGAGGGCCGGCATACGCAGTATTTT. Residues: CARSLRDGTGREGRHTQYF.